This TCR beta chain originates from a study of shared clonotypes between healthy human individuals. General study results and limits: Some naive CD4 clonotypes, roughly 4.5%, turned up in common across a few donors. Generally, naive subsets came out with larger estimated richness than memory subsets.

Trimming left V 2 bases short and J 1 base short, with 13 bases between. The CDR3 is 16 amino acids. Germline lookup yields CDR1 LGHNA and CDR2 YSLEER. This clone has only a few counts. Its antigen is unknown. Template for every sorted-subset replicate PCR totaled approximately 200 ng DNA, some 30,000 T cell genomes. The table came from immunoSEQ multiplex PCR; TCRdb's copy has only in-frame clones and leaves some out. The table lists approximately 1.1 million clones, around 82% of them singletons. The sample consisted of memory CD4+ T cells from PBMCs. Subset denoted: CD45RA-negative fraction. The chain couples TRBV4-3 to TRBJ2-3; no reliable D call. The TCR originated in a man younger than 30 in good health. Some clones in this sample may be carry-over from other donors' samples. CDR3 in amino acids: CASSQSLRRGTDTQYF. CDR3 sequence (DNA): TGCGCCAGCAGCCAATCGTTGAGGCGCGGCACAGATACGCAGTATTTT.